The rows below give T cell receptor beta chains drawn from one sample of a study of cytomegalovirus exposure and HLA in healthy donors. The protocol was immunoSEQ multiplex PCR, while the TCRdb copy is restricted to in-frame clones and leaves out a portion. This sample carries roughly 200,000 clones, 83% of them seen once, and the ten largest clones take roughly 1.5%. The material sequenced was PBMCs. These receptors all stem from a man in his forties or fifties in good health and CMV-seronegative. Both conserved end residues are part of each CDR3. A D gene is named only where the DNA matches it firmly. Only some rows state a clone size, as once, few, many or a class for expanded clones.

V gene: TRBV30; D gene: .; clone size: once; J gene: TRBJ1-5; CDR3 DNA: TGTGCCTGGAGTACAGGGCCCAATCAGCCCCAGCATTTT; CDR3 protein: CAWSTGPNQPQHF
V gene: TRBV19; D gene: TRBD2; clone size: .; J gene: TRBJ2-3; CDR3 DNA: TGTGCCAGTAACAACCGGGCTAGCGGGAGGACAGATACGCAGTATTTT; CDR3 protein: CASNNRASGRTDTQYF
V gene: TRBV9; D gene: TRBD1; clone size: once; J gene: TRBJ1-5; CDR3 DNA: TGTGCCAGCAGCGCCGGGACAGACTATCAGCCCCAGCATTTT; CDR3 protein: CASSAGTDYQPQHF
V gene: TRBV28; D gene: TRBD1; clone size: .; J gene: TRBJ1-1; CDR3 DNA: TGTGCCAGCAGTTCTTCACCGGGACAGCTGAACACTGAAGCTTTCTTT; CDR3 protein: CASSSSPGQLNTEAFF
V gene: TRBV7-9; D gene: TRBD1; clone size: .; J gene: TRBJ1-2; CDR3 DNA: TGTGCCAGCAGCTTAACAGGGGCTAACTATGGCTACACCTTC; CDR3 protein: CASSLTGANYGYTF
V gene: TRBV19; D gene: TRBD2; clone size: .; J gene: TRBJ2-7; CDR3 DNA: TGTGCCAGTAGTTGGGAGGGGAGCTCCTACGAGCAGTACTTC; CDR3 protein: CASSWEGSSYEQYF
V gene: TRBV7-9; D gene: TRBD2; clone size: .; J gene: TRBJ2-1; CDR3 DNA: TGTGCCAGCAGCCGCGGGGGTGGGTCCTACAATGAGCAGTTCTTC; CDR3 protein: CASSRGGGSYNEQFF
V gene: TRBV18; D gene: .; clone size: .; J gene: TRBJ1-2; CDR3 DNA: TGTGCCAGCTCACCAGGTTTTCACTTACAGGCCGCAGCTAACTATGGCTACACCTTC; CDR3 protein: CASSPGFHLQAAANYGYTF
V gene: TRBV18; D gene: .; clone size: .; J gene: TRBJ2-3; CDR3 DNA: TGTGCCAGCTCACCAACATCTCAGGGGTCAGATACGCAGTATTTT; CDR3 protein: CASSPTSQGSDTQYF
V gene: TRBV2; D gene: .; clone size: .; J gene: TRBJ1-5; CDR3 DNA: TGTGCCAGCAGTTGGCGAGGGAGCAATCAGCCCCAGCATTTT; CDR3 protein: CASSWRGSNQPQHF
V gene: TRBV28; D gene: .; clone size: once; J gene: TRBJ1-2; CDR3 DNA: TGTGCCAGCAGTTTAATAGCAACAGGCTACACCTTC; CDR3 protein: CASSLIATGYTF
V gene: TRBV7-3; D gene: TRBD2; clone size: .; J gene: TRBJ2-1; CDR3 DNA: TGTGCCAGCAGCTTAAGTCTAGCGGGAGCTAATGAGCAGTTCTTC; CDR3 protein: CASSLSLAGANEQFF
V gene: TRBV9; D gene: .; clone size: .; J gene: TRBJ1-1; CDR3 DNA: TGTGCCAGTTCCCCCGTAGGCTCCCTCCAGGCCGCTTTCTTT; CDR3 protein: CASSPVGSLQAAFF
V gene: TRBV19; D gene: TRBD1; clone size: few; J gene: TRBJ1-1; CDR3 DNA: TGTGCCAGTAGTTACAGGGGCCTAATAGCTTTCTTT; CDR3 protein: CASSYRGLIAFF
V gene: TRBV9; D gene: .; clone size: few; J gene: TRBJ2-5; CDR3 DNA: TGTGCCAGCAGCGACTCCCAGGGCCAAGAGACCCAGTACTTC; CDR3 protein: CASSDSQGQETQYF
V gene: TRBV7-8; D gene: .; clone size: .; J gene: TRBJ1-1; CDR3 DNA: TGTGCCAGCCCCCCTGGAGGCCGAACAAACATGAACACTGAAGCTTTCTTT; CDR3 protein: CASPPGGRTNMNTEAFF
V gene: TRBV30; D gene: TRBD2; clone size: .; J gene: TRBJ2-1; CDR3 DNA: TGTGCCGGGGATAGCGGGAGTTCCCATGAGCAGTTCTTC; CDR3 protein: CAGDSGSSHEQFF
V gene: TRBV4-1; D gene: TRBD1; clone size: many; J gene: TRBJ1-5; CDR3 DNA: TGCGCCAGCAGCCCCCGGGACAGTAGCAATCAGCCCCAGCATTTT; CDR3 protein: CASSPRDSSNQPQHF
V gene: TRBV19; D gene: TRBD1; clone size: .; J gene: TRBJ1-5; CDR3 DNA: TGTGCCAGCCATACAGGGGGCCCTCAGCCCCAGCATTTT; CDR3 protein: CASHTGGPQPQHF
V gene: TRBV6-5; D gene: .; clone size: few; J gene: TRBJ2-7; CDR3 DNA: TGTGCCAGCAGTCGCGACATCTACGAGCAGTACTTC; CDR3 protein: CASSRDIYEQYF
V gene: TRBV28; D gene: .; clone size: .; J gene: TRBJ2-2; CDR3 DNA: TGTGCCAGCAGACAGGTCCCCGGGGAGCTGTTTTTT; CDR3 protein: CASRQVPGELFF
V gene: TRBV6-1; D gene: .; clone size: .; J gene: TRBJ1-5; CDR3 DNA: TGTGCCAGCAGTTCCAGGGGTAGCAATCAGCCCCAGCATTTT; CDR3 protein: CASSSRGSNQPQHF
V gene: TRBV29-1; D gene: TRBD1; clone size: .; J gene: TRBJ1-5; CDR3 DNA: TGCAGCGTGACAGACAGGGGAAATAGCAATCAGCCCCAGCATTTT; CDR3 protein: CSVTDRGNSNQPQHF
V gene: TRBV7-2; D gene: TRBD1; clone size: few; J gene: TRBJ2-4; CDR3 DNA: TGTGCCAGCAGCTTAGCGGGACAGGGGACGCTCCGTTTAGCCAAAAACATTCAGTACTTC; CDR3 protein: CASSLAGQGTLRLAKNIQYF
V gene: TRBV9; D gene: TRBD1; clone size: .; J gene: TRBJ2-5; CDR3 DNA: TGTGCCAGCAGCCCGAGGACAGGGGCGTATGAGACCCAGTACTTC; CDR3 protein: CASSPRTGAYETQYF
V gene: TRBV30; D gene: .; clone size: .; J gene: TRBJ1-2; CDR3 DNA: TGTGCCTGGAGTCCACCCCGGTCCACGCAGGATAACTATGGCTACACCTTC; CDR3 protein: CAWSPPRSTQDNYGYTF
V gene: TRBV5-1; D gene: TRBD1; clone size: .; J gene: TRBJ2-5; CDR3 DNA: TGCGCCAGCGCCTCCGGGACAGGGGATGGGACCCAGTACTTC; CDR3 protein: CASASGTGDGTQYF
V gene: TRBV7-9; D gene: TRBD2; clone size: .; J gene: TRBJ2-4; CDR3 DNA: TGTGCCAGCAGCTTAGGAGCGGGAGGGCCGGGGGAGAACATTCAGTACTTC; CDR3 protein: CASSLGAGGPGENIQYF
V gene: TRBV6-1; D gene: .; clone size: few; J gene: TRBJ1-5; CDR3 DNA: TGTGCCAGCAGCCACGACAGCCAGCCCCAGCATTTT; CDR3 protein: CASSHDSQPQHF
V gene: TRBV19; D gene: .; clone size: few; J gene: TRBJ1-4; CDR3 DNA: TGTGCCAGTAGTGTGGGGAGTATTTCCGAAAAACTGTTTTTT; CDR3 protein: CASSVGSISEKLFF
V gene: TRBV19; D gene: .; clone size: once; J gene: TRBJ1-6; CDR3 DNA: TGTGCCAGTAGGCAGGGGACGTCCTATAATTCACCCCTCCACTTT; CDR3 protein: CASRQGTSYNSPLHF
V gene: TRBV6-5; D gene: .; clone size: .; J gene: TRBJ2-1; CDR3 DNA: TGTGCCAGCAGTTCCACCGGGACACCCCACAATGAGCAGTTCTTC; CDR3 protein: CASSSTGTPHNEQFF
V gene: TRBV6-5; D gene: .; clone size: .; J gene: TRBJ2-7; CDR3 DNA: TGTGCCAGCAGTTACTCGCAGGGCGAGCAGTACTTC; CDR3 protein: CASSYSQGEQYF
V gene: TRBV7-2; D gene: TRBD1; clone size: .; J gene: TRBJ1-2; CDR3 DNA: TGTGCCAGCAGCTTCAGGGGGACTCTTAACTATGGCTACACCTTC; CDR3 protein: CASSFRGTLNYGYTF
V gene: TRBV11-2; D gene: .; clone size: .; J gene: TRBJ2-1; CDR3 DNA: TGTGCCAGCAGCTCCGGGATGGATGAGCAGTTCTTC; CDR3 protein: CASSSGMDEQFF
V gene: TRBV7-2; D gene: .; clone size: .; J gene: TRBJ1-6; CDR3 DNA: TGTGCCAGCACCCAGAGGGTACAGCTAGATAATTCACCCCTCCACTTT; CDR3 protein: CASTQRVQLDNSPLHF
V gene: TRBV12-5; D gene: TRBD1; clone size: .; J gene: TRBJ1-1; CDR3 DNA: TGTGCTAGTGCCCAGGGACAGAACCAGAACACTGAAGCTTTCTTT; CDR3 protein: CASAQGQNQNTEAFF
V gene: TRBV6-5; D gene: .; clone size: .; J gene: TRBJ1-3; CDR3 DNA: TGTGCCAGCAGGACTAGCTCTGGAAACACCATATATTTT; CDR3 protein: CASRTSSGNTIYF
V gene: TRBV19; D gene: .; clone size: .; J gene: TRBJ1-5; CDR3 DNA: TGTGCCAGTAGTAGGAACGGAGATAGCAATCAGCCCCAGCATTTT; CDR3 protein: CASSRNGDSNQPQHF
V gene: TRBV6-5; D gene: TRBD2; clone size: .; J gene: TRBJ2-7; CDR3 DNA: TGTGCCAGCAGTTACTCGATGGTAGTAGCGGGATCCGAGCAGTACTTC; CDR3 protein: CASSYSMVVAGSEQYF
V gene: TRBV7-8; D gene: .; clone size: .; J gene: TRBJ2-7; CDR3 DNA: TGTGCCAGCAGCTTAATGCCAGGGCAAATCTCCTACGAGCAGTACTTC; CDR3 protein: CASSLMPGQISYEQYF
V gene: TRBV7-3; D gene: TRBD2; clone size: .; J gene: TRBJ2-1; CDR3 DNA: TGTGCCAGCAGCTTAGGGCTAGCGGGAGGATACAATGAGCAGTTCTTC; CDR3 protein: CASSLGLAGGYNEQFF
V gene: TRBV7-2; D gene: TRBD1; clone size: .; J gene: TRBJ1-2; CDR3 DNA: TGTGCCAGCAGCTTAGTACAGGGGGGGACCTATGGCTACACCTTC; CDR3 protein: CASSLVQGGTYGYTF
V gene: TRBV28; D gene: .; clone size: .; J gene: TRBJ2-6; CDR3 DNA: TGTGCCAGCAACCCCGGTGTCTCTGGGGCCAACGTCCTGACTTTC; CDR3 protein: CASNPGVSGANVLTF
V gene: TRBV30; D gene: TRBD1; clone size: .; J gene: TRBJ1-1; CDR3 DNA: TGTGCCTGGTTTCTACGGACAGGGGGAACTGAAGCTTTCTTT; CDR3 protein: CAWFLRTGGTEAFF
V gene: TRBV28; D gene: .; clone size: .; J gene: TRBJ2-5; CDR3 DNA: TGTGCCAGCAGCACCTGGAGGAACTACCAGGAGAACCAAGAGACCCAGTACTTC; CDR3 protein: CASSTWRNYQENQETQYF
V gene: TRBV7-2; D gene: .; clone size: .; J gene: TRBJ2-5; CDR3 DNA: TGTGCCAGCAGCTTATATGTAGAGACCCAGTACTTC; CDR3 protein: CASSLYVETQYF
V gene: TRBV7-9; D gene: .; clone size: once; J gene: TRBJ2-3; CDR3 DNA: TGTGCCAGCAGCGGAGTCGTCGTGGTAGATACGCAGTATTTT; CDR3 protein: CASSGVVVVDTQYF
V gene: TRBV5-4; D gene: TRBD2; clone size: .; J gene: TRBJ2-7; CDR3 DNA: TGTGCCAGCAGCTCAGAGCGGGGGTCCTACGAGCAGTACTTC; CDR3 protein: CASSSERGSYEQYF
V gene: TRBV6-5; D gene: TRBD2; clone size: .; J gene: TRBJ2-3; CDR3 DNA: TGTGCCATTTCAGCGGGATGGCCAGATACGCAGTATTTT; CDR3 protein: CAISAGWPDTQYF
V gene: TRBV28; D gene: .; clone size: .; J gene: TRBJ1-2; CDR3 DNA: TGTGCCAGCAGTACCCAGGGGCTAGCTAACTATGGCTACACCTTC; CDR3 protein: CASSTQGLANYGYTF